Here is one TCR beta chain with its context. Its matching antigen is unknown. Sequenced by immunoSEQ multiplex PCR; TCRdb stores in-frame clones only, minus some. The sample contains 150,000 or so clones, 70% to 90% of which appear only once. This specimen belongs to a study of cytomegalovirus exposure and HLA in healthy donors. Study-wide context: It was reported in a later analysis that the same platform had been used for the approximately 110 validation repertoires as for the 550 to 700 first-cohort repertoires.

Findings of the study overall: Among TCR beta chains, those listed as cytomegalovirus-associated numbered about 160. Subsequent analysis revealed that first-cohort TCR clusters tended to co-occur in the roughly 120 validation repertoires.

The sample taken for sequencing was PBMCs. This receptor was taken from a man aged 25 to 40 in good health and CMV-seropositive.

DNA for the CDR3: TGTGCCAGCAGCCCGTACGGCGGTGGCTACACCTTC. It translates to CASSPYGGGYTF. The chain has TRBV9 and TRBJ1-2; D uncertain. CDR1 SGDLS and CDR2 YYNGEE come from the germline V gene. V was trimmed by 4 bases and J by 7 bases, leaving 11 bases between them. The CDR3 runs to 12 residues.